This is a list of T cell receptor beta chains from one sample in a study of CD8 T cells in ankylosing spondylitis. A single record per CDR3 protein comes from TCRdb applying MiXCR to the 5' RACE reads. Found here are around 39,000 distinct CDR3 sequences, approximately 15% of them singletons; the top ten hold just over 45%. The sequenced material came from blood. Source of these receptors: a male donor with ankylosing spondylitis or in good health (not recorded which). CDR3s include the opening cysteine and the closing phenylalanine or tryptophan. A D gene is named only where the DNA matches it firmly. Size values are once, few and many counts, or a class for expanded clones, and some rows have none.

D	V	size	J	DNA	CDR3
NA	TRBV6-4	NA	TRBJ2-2	TGTGCCAGCAGCCACAGGGAGGACACCGGGGAGCTGTTTTTT	CASSHREDTGELFF
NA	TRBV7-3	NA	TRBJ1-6	TGTGCCAGCAGTTCCGTAGCGGGGGGGAATTCACCCCTCCACTTT	CASSSVAGGNSPLHF
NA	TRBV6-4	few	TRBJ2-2	TGTGCCAGCAGTGAATCCCCGGGGGACACCGGGGAGCTGTTTTTT	CASSESPGDTGELFF
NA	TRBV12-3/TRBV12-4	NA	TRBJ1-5	TGTGCCAGCAGTGTTGGGGTGTCGGGCAATCAGCCCCAGCATTTT	CASSVGVSGNQPQHF
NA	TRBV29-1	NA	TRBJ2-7	TGCAGCGTTTGGACGGGCTACGAGCAGTACTTC	CSVWTGYEQYF
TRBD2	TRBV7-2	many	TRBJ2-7	TGTGCCAGCAGCTTTCTAGCGGGAGTTGGCGAGCAGTACTTC	CASSFLAGVGEQYF
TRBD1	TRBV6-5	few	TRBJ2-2	TGTGCCAGCAGTCTGGGACAGGGTACGAACACCGGGGAGCTGTTTTTT	CASSLGQGTNTGELFF
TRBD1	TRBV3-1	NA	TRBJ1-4	TGTGCCAGCAGCCCCGGACAGGCCGGCAGAGAAAAACTGTTTTTT	CASSPGQAGREKLFF
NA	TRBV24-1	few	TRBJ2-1	TGTGCCACCAGGCAGGGCGGTGTTGATGAGCAGTTCTTC	CATRQGGVDEQFF
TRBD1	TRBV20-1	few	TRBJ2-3	TGCAGTGCCCTGGGACAGCGCATCACAGATACGCAGTATTTT	CSALGQRITDTQYF
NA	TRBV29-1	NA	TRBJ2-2	TGCAGCGTGGCAGGGGCCTCGAACACCGGGGAGCTGTTTTTT	CSVAGASNTGELFF
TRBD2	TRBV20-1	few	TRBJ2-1	TGCAGCGGGACTAGCGGGGCCAGGAGCTCCTACAATGAGCAGTTCTTC	CSGTSGARSSYNEQFF
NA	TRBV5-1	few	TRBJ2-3	TGCGCCAGCAGATTAGCGGACCTCACAGATACGCAGTATTTT	CASRLADLTDTQYF
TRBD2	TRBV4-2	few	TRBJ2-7	TGTGCCAGCAGCCCTGGACTAGCGGGACGGACCTACGAGCAGTACTTC	CASSPGLAGRTYEQYF
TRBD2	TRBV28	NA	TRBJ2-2	TGTGCCAGCAGTTTATCCACTAGCGTCACGAACACCGGGGAGCTGTTTTTT	CASSLSTSVTNTGELFF
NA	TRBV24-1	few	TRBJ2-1	TGTGCCACCAGTGATATGAGGGAGAGCTACAATGAGCAGTTCTTC	CATSDMRESYNEQFF
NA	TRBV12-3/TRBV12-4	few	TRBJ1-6	TGTGCCAGCAGTTTAACCCAGCCTAATTCACCCCTCCACTTT	CASSLTQPNSPLHF
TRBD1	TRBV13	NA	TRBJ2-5	TGTGCCAGCAGCCGCAGGGGGTTCCAAGAGACCCAGTACTTC	CASSRRGFQETQYF
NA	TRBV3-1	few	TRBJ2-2	TGTGCCAGCAGCCAGCGACACATAATGAACACCGGGGAGCTGTTTTTT	CASSQRHIMNTGELFF
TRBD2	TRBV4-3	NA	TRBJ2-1	TGCGCCAGCAGCCAGATACTAGCGGTGACCTACAATGAGCAGTTCTTC	CASSQILAVTYNEQFF
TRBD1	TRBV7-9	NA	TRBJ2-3	TGTGCCAGCAGCCTCCGATATATGGGGACAGGGGACACAGATACGCAGTATTTT	CASSLRYMGTGDTDTQYF
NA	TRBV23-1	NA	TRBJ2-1	TGCGCCAGCAGTCAATCGATTAGGCCCCCTTACAATGAGCAGTTCTTC	CASSQSIRPPYNEQFF